The entry below describes one T cell receptor beta chain. What it recognizes is unknown. Sequencing libraries made from TCR beta cDNA carried unique molecular identifiers. In TCRdb, the PCR reads were re-called with MiXCR into one record per CDR3 protein. The profile shows more than 350,000 distinct CDR3 sequences, more than 30% of them singletons. Germline CDR1 reads MNHEY; CDR2 reads SVGAGI. V was pared by 2 bases and J by 1 base, with 8 bases between. The CDR3 spans 15 residues. This record comes from a study of post-analysis software for immune sequencing data. Study observations and caveats: Patients showed TRBV5-6, TRBV5-1 and TRBV20-1 among 4 or 5 TRBV segments more frequent than in controls.

The sequencing input was blood. The TCR comes from a girl aged 2 to 9 with multiple sclerosis. This chain connects TRBV6-5 to TRBJ2-2; maybe TRBD2 (5 bases). Written as DNA, the CDR3 is TGTGCCAGCAGTTACGAAGGAGGGAACACCGGGGAGCTGTTTTTT. Translation: CASSYEGGNTGELFF.